The entry below describes one TCR beta chain. This entry belongs to a study of technical replicates of blood from several donors. In germline, CDR1 is SGHAT, CDR2 FQNNGV. The V and J ends lost 6 bases and 6 bases respectively, with 19 bases between them. CDR3 length: 15 amino acids. Some clones are missing from TCRdb's copy, which holds only in-frame ones; the method was immunoSEQ multiplex PCR. The sample consists of more than 90,000 clones, 90% to 95% of them appearing once. The TCR comes from a human donor in good health. Sequenced material: T cells isolated from PBMCs. The V gene is TRBV11-2, the J gene TRBJ2-3; D is perhaps TRBD1 (6 bases). In DNA, the CDR3 is TGTGCCAGCAGAGAGACTGGGACACCACTTGATACGCAGTATTTT. Translated: CASRETGTPLDTQYF.